These 10 T cell receptor beta chains came from one sample sequenced in a study of blood T cell repertoires in COVID-19. TCRdb's table, derived via immunoSEQ multiplex PCR, lists solely in-frame clones and lacks some. Here the sample spans some 15,000 clones, 80% to 90% being singletons. The sample comprised peripheral blood. These receptors were obtained from a man aged 45-60 years with active COVID-19.

This chain connects TRBV4-3 to TRBJ2-1; 13 bases agree with TRBD2. Trimming removed 6 bases from V and 7 bases from J; junction bases left unmatched: 6. The CDR3 loop spans 15 amino acids. CDR1 and CDR2 from the germline V gene are LGHNA and YSLEER. CDR3 region: CASSPGTSGINEQFF. The CDR3 coding sequence is TGCGCCAGCAGTCCCGGGACTAGCGGGATTAATGAGCAGTTCTTC.

The chain uses TRBV5-8 and TRBJ2-5; 11 bases agree with TRBD1. There are 15 residues in the CDR3. The V and J ends lost 4 bases and 1 base, in that order; junction bases with no gene match: 3. Germline CDR1 is SGHTS and CDR2 is YDEGEE. CDR3 coding DNA: TGTGCCAGCAGCCCCGGGACAGGGGGCCAAGAGACCCAGTACTTC. Residues: CASSPGTGGQETQYF.

The chain recombines TRBV29-1 with TRBJ1-2; 7 bases are a match to TRBD1. The CDR3 has 14 amino acids. J gave up 10 bases and V 5 bases, and 16 bases lay outside the gene matches. CDR1 is SQVTM and CDR2 is ANQGSEA in the germline V gene. CDR3 coding DNA: TGCAGCGTTAGACAGGGAGCGATTGGGCATGACTACACCTTC. Translation: CSVRQGAIGHDYTF. Looking up the rest from reference TRBV29-1 and TRBJ1-2 gives the full variable domain: SAVISQKPSRDICQRGTSLTIQCQVDSQVTMMFWYRQQPGQSLTLIATANQGSEATYESGFVIDKFPISRPNLTFSTLTVSNMSPEDSSIYLCSVRQGAIGHDYTFGSGTRLTVV.

The chain couples TRBV5-4 to TRBJ2-1; TRBD1 might be the D (6 bases). The CDR3 covers 12 residues. V was shortened by 0 bases and J by 8 bases, with 6 bases between the two germline ends. Germline CDR1 reads SGHNT; CDR2 reads YYREEE (reference sequence). DNA for the CDR3: TGTGCCAGCAGCTTGGACAGGGATGAGCAGTTCTTC. This translates into CASSLDRDEQFF.

V usage is TRBV19 and J usage is TRBJ1-2; D possibly corresponds to TRBD1 (6 bases). CDR3 length: 13 amino acids. Germline V CDR1 and CDR2: LNHDA, SQIVND (reference sequence). The germline V and J ends were trimmed by 3 bases and 6 bases, with 11 bases remaining between them. Here the CDR3 DNA reads TGTGCCAGTAGTATCTGGGGGCTGGATGGCTACACCTTC. This sequence encodes CASSIWGLDGYTF.

The V call is TRBV28, the J call TRBJ2-2, with a possible D match to TRBD2 (6 bases). The CDR3 spans 15 residues. Germline CDR1 reads MDHEN; CDR2 reads SYDVKM. V was trimmed by 6 bases and J by 0 bases, leaving 11 bases between them. The CDR3 DNA sequence: TGTGCCAGCAGCCGGGGGTCCACGAACACCGGGGAGCTGTTTTTT. It codes for CASSRGSTNTGELFF.

The V and J genes are TRBV2 and TRBJ1-2; 7 bases agree with TRBD1. Germline CDR1 SNHLY, CDR2 FYNNEI. Trimming cost V 6 bases and J 1 base; bases outside gene matches: 8. This CDR3 has 15 residues. The DNA for the CDR3 is TGTGCCAGCAGCTCCATGGGACAGAGTAACTATGGCTACACCTTC. It is translated as CASSSMGQSNYGYTF.

The chain employs TRBV6-1 and TRBJ2-6; TRBD1 matches at 7 bases. From germline, CDR1 is MNHNS and CDR2 SASEGT. CDR3 length: 19 amino acids. The ends lost 1 base at V and 0 bases at J; junction bases unmatched: 9. The DNA of the CDR3 is TGTGCCAGCAGTGAAGAATTCCGGGACAGCCGCTCTGGGGCCAACGTCCTGACTTTC. It codes for CASSEEFRDSRSGANVLTF.

The J gene is TRBJ2-3, the V gene TRBV19; D ambiguous. Germline V gene data show CDR1 as LNHDA and CDR2 as SQIVND (reference sequence). There are 12 residues in the CDR3. V was pared by 5 bases and J by 6 bases, with 9 bases between. CDR3 amino acids: CASSLGSDTQYF. In DNA, the CDR3 is TGTGCCAGTAGTCTCGGTAGTGATACGCAGTATTTT.

The genes are TRBV5-3 and TRBJ1-2; D unclear. Being an ORF, TRBV5-3 has a function that is uncertain. CDR3 length: 13 residues. V lost 2 bases, J lost 7 bases, and 12 bases lay in between. The CDR3, as DNA: TGTGCCAGAAGCTTCACAGAAGGATCTGGCTACACCTTC. Its protein is CARSFTEGSGYTF.